Presented here are 27 T cell receptor beta chains from one specimen sequenced in a study of T cell changes during pregnancy in multiple sclerosis. Libraries were prepared by immunoSEQ multiplex PCR; TCRdb keeps only in-frame clonotypes and omits some of them. The table includes about 60,000 clones, over 95% detected once. This specimen consisted of CD8+ T cells from peripheral blood mononuclear cells, obtained after pregnancy. These receptor sequences come from a female donor with multiple sclerosis, enrolled in a pregnancy study.

CDR3 nucleotide sequence: TGTGCCAGCAGTTCGACAGGGTGGACTGAAGCTTTCTTT. This sequence encodes CASSSTGWTEAFF. The V and J genes are TRBV27 and TRBJ1-1; TRBD1 aligns across 7 bases. The germline gives CDR1 MNHEY, CDR2 SMNVEV (reference sequence). This CDR3 has 13 amino acids. After removal of 4 bases from V and 5 bases from J, the junction contained 4 bases not matched to a gene.

The chain recombines TRBV4-3 with TRBJ2-2, with 8 positions matching TRBD2. Germline CDR1 reads LGHNA; CDR2 reads YSLEER. The CDR3 length is 16 residues. J gave up 4 bases and V 0 bases, and 4 bases lay outside the gene matches. The CDR3 DNA reads TGCGCCAGCAGCCAAGATATAGCGGGATCCACCGGGGAGCTGTTTTTT. Protein product: CASSQDIAGSTGELFF.

CDR3 loop: CASSKVLAGTTDTQYF. The CDR3 nucleotides read TGTGCCAGCTCCAAGGTACTAGCGGGCACCACAGATACGCAGTATTTT. J is TRBJ2-3 and V is TRBV9; the match to TRBD2 covers 9 bases. V was pared by 7 bases and J by 2 bases, with 11 bases of the junction left unmatched. The CDR3 has 16 amino acids. Germline V gene data show CDR1 as SGDLS and CDR2 as YYNGEE.

This rearrangement joins TRBV12-5 to TRBJ2-1, with TRBD2 matching 8 bases. The V segment lost 4 bases and the J segment 9 bases; nucleotides outside the gene matches: 5. The CDR3 sequence is 13 residues long. Germline CDR1 and CDR2: LGHNT and FRNRAP. CDR3 DNA sequence: TGTGCTAGTGGTTCCGGGGGGGGCGCTGAGCAGTTCTTC. This sequence encodes CASGSGGGAEQFF.

V and J are TRBV7-6 and TRBJ2-7; 7 bases fit TRBD2. Germline CDR1 and CDR2: SGHVS and FNYEAQ. Trimming took 0 bases from V and 7 from J; bases not matched to a gene: 6. CDR3 length: 14 residues. CDR3 bases: TGTGCCAGCAGCTTAGCGGGAGGGACGGGAGAGCAGTACTTC. This sequence encodes CASSLAGGTGEQYF. The full variable domain, its missing parts supplied by reference TRBV7-6 and TRBJ2-7, is GAGVSQSPRYKVTKRGQDVALRCDPISGHVSLYWYRQALGQGPEFLTYFNYEAQQDKSGLPNDRFSAERPEGSISTLTIQRTEQRDSAMYRCASSLAGGTGEQYFGPGTRLTVT.

V gene TRBV5-4 combines with J gene TRBJ2-7; tentatively, D is TRBD1 (5 bases). The CDR3 is 14 amino acids. Germline V gives CDR1 SGHNT, CDR2 YYREEE (reference sequence). V gave up 0 bases and J gave up 2 bases, with 9 bases separating them. The CDR3 spells CASSLGDSPYEQYF. For the CDR3, the DNA is TGTGCCAGCAGCTTGGGAGACAGCCCCTACGAGCAGTACTTC.

The CDR3 loop is CASSSGTDSYNEQFF. CDR3 bases: TGCGCCAGCAGCTCAGGGACAGACTCCTACAATGAGCAGTTCTTC. The genes are TRBV5-1 and TRBJ2-1, with 7 positions matching TRBD1. This CDR3 has 15 residues. After removal of 3 bases from V and 0 bases from J, the junction contained 3 bases not matched to a gene. Germline CDR1 is SGHRS and CDR2 is YFSETQ.

In this sample, this clone turned up a few times. J is TRBJ2-7 and V is TRBV7-2; 7 nucleotides agree with TRBD2. The CDR3 has 15 amino acids. The germline gives CDR1 SGHTA, CDR2 FQGNSA. V shed 0 bases and J 2 bases; nucleotides not matched to a gene: 4. CDR3 nucleotide sequence: TGTGCCAGCAGCTTAGCGAGGCTAGCGGCCTACGAGCAGTACTTC. This sequence encodes CASSLARLAAYEQYF.

With regard to this clone: The same CDR3 also results from other DNA sequences found in this sample. The chain links TRBV9 to TRBJ2-2; TRBD2 matches at 7 bases. This CDR3 contains 14 residues. Germline V CDR1 and CDR2: SGDLS, YYNGEE. With V trimmed by 0 bases and J by 5 bases, 1 base remained unmatched. The CDR3 sequence: CASSVGGGTGELFF. The CDR3, as DNA: TGTGCCAGCAGCGTAGGGGGGGGGACCGGGGAGCTGTTTTTT. The whole variable domain, filled in from reference TRBV9 and TRBJ2-2, reads DSGVTQTPKHLITATGQRVTLRCSPRSGDLSVYWYQQSLDQGLQFLIQYYNGEERAKGNILERFSAQQFPDLHSELNLSSLELGDSALYFCASSVGGGTGELFFGEGSRLTVL.

This rearrangement joins TRBV27 to TRBJ1-5; weak D call: TRBD1 (5 bases). This CDR3 is 14 amino acids long. Germline V gene lookup returns CDR1 MNHEY and CDR2 SMNVEV (reference sequence). The ends were cut back, 3 bases at V and 4 bases at J, with 10 bases in the middle. The CDR3 protein is CASSLAGGNQPQHF. The CDR3 DNA reads as TGTGCCAGCAGTTTGGCGGGGGGGAATCAGCCCCAGCATTTT.

This chain connects TRBV14 to TRBJ2-7; tentatively, D is TRBD2 (6 bases). The CDR3 runs to 14 residues. Germline V gene sequence: CDR1 SGHDN, CDR2 FVKESK. Trimming took off 0 bases at V and 3 bases at J, with 9 bases between the two ends. The CDR3 nucleotides are TGTGCCAGCAGCCAAGACCTCGGGGGCTACGAGCAGTACTTC. Translation: CASSQDLGGYEQYF. The whole variable domain, remainder taken from reference TRBV14 and TRBJ2-7, is EAGVTQFPSHSVIEKGQTVTLRCDPISGHDNLYWYRRVMGKEIKFLLHFVKESKQDESGMPNNRFLAERTGGTYSTLKVQPAELEDSGVYFCASSQDLGGYEQYFGPGTRLTVT.

The chain combines TRBV2 with TRBJ1-5; D call uncertain. V dropped 5 bases and J dropped 3 bases, with 14 bases sitting between them. This CDR3 contains 15 residues. Germline V gives CDR1 SNHLY, CDR2 FYNNEI. As DNA, the CDR3 is TGTGCCAGCAGTAAATCGCCGGTCCCCAATCAGCCCCAGCATTTT. This codes for CASSKSPVPNQPQHF.

In DNA form, the CDR3 reads TGTGCCAGCAGCCTCTTGTCCCTGCTGGGGGGCACTGAAGCTTTCTTT. As protein: CASSLLSLLGGTEAFF. The rearrangement links TRBV5-6 to TRBJ1-1, with D tentatively TRBD1 (5 bases). Trimming pared 4 bases from V and 4 bases from J, leaving 20 bases between. Germline V gives CDR1 SGHDT, CDR2 YYEEEE. This CDR3 has 16 residues.

This clone has only one observation. CDR3 amino acids: CASSHVGAGPTYEQYF. In nucleotides, the CDR3 is TGTGCCAGCAGTCACGTAGGAGCGGGACCGACCTACGAGCAGTACTTC. The gene calls are TRBV27 and TRBJ2-7, with 7 bases that match TRBD2. The CDR3 contains 16 residues. Germline lookup yields CDR1 MNHEY and CDR2 SMNVEV (reference sequence). Trimming removed 5 bases from V and 2 bases from J; junction bases left unmatched: 12.

A single count supports this clone. The gene calls are TRBV7-9 and TRBJ2-1; a possible D gene is TRBD2 (6 bases). The CDR3 length is 13 residues. Trimming pared 4 bases from V and 6 bases from J, leaving 10 bases between. Germline assignment: CDR1 SEHNR and CDR2 FQNEAQ (reference sequence). CDR3 in DNA: TGTGCCAGCAGCTCCGGGACTCTCAATGAGCAGTTCTTC. It specifies CASSSGTLNEQFF.

The V call is TRBV11-3, the J call TRBJ2-3; possible D gene TRBD2, 6 bases. Trimming pared 1 base from V and 4 bases from J, leaving 12 bases between. The CDR3 spans 15 residues. CDR1 is SGHNT and CDR2 is YENEEA in the germline V gene. This CDR3 is CASSLVGGAADTQYF. The CDR3 DNA follows: TGTGCCAGCAGCTTAGTTGGCGGGGCCGCAGATACGCAGTATTTT.

This chain links TRBV7-9 with TRBJ2-3, with 9 bases that match TRBD2. The CDR3 is made up of 16 amino acids. The ends lost 4 bases at V and 5 bases at J; junction bases unmatched: 10. Germline CDR1 and CDR2: SEHNR and FQNEAQ (reference sequence). The CDR3 DNA follows: TGTGCCAGCAGCTCACTAGCGGGCGGCCGAGGAGATACGCAGTATTTT. Its protein product is CASSSLAGGRGDTQYF.

The rearrangement links TRBV27 to TRBJ1-1; D might be TRBD1 (6 bases). Germline values: CDR1 MNHEY, CDR2 SMNVEV (reference sequence). Trimming took off 0 bases at V and 5 bases at J, with 10 bases between the two ends. CDR3 size: 14 residues. The CDR3 here is CASSLSRGGTEAFF. DNA of the CDR3: TGTGCCAGCAGTTTATCGAGGGGGGGGACTGAAGCTTTCTTT.

J is TRBJ2-7 and V is TRBV2, with 8 nucleotides matching TRBD1. V trimming: 10 bases; J trimming: 0 bases; junction bases outside the gene matches: 5. The V gene's germline CDR1 is SNHLY and CDR2 FYNNEI. The CDR3 sequence is 13 residues long. The CDR3 nucleotides are TGTGCCATCGACAGGGGACCCTCCTACGAGCAGTACTTC. Amino acids: CAIDRGPSYEQYF.

The J gene is TRBJ1-2, the V gene TRBV5-4; no firm D call. The ends were cut back, 5 bases at V and 1 base at J, with 9 bases in the middle. CDR1 SGHNT and CDR2 YYREEE come from the germline V gene (reference sequence). This CDR3 comprises 13 residues. This CDR3 is CASRVEYNYGYTF. DNA for the CDR3: TGTGCCAGCAGGGTAGAATATAACTATGGCTACACCTTC. Looking up the rest from reference TRBV5-4 and TRBJ1-2 gives the full variable domain: ETGVTQSPTHLIKTRGQQVTLRCSSQSGHNTVSWYQQALGQGPQFIFQYYREEENGRGNFPPRFSGLQFPNYSSELNVNALELDDSALYLCASRVEYNYGYTFGSGTRLTVV.

The chain is built from TRBV6-1 and TRBJ1-2, with TRBD1 as a possible D gene (5 bases). CDR3 length: 13 amino acids. The germline gives CDR1 MNHNS, CDR2 SASEGT. Trimming removed 8 bases from V and 3 bases from J, with 13 bases in between. The CDR3 protein is CASGPWGDYGYTF. CDR3 sequence (DNA): TGTGCCAGCGGGCCCTGGGGGGACTATGGCTACACCTTC.

This clone has a single count. The chain links TRBV4-1 to TRBJ2-1; 12 positions match TRBD2. Trimming cost V 2 bases and J 9 bases; bases outside gene matches: 8. This CDR3 is 16 amino acids long. In germline, CDR1 is MGHRA, CDR2 YSYEKL. CDR3 DNA sequence: TGCGCCAGCAGCCAACCAACTAGCGGGAGGAGTAGTGAGCAGTTCTTC. This translates into CASSQPTSGRSSEQFF.

The count of this clone is one. The CDR3 here is CASPGGVGSYTF. DNA of the CDR3: TGTGCCAGCCCGGGGGGTGTTGGTAGCTACACCTTC. The rearrangement links TRBV2 to TRBJ1-2, with TRBD1 as a possible D gene (5 bases). Germline V lookup: CDR1 SNHLY, CDR2 FYNNEI. This CDR3 has 12 residues. V shed 8 bases and J shed 9 bases, with 16 bases lying between them.

V and J are TRBV25-1 and TRBJ2-1; no definite D call. The CDR3 is 12 residues long. Germline CDR1 is MGHDK and CDR2 is SYGVNS. Trimming left V 3 bases short and J 7 bases short, with 7 bases between. CDR3 in amino acids: CASSDDRNEQFF. CDR3 DNA: TGTGCCAGCAGTGATGATCGGAATGAGCAGTTCTTC.

The chain uses TRBV9 and TRBJ2-7, with 8 bases identical to TRBD2. V was clipped by 0 bases and J by 5 bases; unmatched bases: 7. CDR3 length equals 15 residues. Germline V gene sequence: CDR1 SGDLS, CDR2 YYNGEE. DNA for the CDR3: TGTGCCAGCAGCGTAGACCCGGGGGGGGGAAACGAGCAGTACTTC. Its protein product is CASSVDPGGGNEQYF.

This rearrangement joins TRBV28 to TRBJ2-1; 9 nucleotides match TRBD2. V lost 5 bases, J lost 7 bases, and 9 bases stayed unmatched. Germline loops: CDR1 MDHEN, CDR2 SYDVKM. This CDR3 comprises 15 residues. CDR3 loop: CASSRSGRPSNEQFF. CDR3 nucleotide sequence: TGTGCCAGCAGTCGGAGCGGGAGGCCTTCGAATGAGCAGTTCTTC.

The V gene is TRBV5-4, the J gene TRBJ2-1; a possible D gene is TRBD2 (5 bases). Germline lookup yields CDR1 SGHNT and CDR2 YYREEE (reference sequence). The V gene lost 1 base and the J gene lost 0 bases, with 8 bases spanning the gap. The CDR3 has 15 residues. The CDR3 sequence: CASSLNRGSYNEQFF. The CDR3 DNA reads as TGTGCCAGCAGCTTGAACCGGGGCTCCTACAATGAGCAGTTCTTC. The whole variable domain, remainder taken from reference TRBV5-4 and TRBJ2-1, is ETGVTQSPTHLIKTRGQQVTLRCSSQSGHNTVSWYQQALGQGPQFIFQYYREEENGRGNFPPRFSGLQFPNYSSELNVNALELDDSALYLCASSLNRGSYNEQFFGPGTRLTVL.